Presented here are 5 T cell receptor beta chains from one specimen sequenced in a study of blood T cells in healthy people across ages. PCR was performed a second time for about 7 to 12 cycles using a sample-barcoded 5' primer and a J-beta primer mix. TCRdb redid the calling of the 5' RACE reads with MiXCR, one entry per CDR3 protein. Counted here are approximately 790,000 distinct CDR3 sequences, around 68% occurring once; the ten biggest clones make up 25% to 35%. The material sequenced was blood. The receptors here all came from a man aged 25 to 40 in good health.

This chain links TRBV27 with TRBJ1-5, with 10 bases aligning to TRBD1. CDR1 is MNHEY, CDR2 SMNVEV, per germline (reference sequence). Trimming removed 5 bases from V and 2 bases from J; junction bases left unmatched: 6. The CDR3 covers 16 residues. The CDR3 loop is CASSRQGAGGNQPQHF. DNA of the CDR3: TGTGCCAGCAGTCGACAGGGGGCCGGGGGCAATCAGCCCCAGCATTTT.

CDR3 sequence reads: CASRETGVGYEQYF. DNA for the CDR3: TGTGCCAGCAGGGAGACAGGGGTAGGGTACGAGCAGTACTTC. This chain links TRBV12-3 or TRBV12-4 with TRBJ2-5, with 8 bases identical to TRBD1. The assigned J gene may be wrong: the sequence end matches TRBJ2-7 better. There are 14 residues in the CDR3.

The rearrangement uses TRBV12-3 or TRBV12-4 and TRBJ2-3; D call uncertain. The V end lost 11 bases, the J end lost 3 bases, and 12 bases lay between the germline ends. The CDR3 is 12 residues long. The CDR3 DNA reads TGTGCCTGCCGAAGGGATACAGATACGCAGTATTTT. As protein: CACRRDTDTQYF.

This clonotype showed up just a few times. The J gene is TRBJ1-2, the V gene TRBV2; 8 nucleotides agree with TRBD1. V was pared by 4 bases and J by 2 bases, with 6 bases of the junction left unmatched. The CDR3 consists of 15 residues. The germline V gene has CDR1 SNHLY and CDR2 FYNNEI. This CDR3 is CASSGPQGANYGYTF. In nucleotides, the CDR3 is TGTGCCAGCAGTGGCCCTCAGGGGGCGAACTATGGCTACACCTTC.

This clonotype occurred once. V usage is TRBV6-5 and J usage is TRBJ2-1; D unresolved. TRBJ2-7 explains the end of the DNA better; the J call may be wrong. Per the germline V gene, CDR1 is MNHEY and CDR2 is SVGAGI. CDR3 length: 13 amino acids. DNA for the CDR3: TGTGCCAGCAGTTACAACAGCTTCTACGAGCAGTACTTC. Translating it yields CASSYNSFYEQYF.